This TCR beta chain was captured by sequencing in a study of T cells in Graves' hyperthyroidism and ophthalmopathy. This clonotype was seen at least ten times. V was clipped by 2 bases and J by 5 bases, with 9 bases between them. The CDR3 consists of 13 residues. Germline V lookup: CDR1 SEHNR, CDR2 FQNEAQ (reference sequence). Lactation, pregnancy, other autoimmune disease or uncontrolled infection excluded patients. Clinical symptoms, serum thyroxine, TRAb, thyroid ultrasound and orbital computed tomography established diagnosis. Preceding any ophthalmopathy symptoms, the blood sample dates from first hyperthyroidism diagnosis. What was amplified from RNA transcripts were TCR beta CDR3 regions. Initially, a first-round RT-PCR of the TCR CDR3 employed the HTBI primer set. TCRdb passed the multiplex PCR reads through MiXCR, listing each CDR3 protein once. The sample contains fewer than 500,000 distinct CDR3 sequences, roughly 14% of which appear only once.

The specimen was blood. This receptor was taken from a man younger than 40 with Graves' hyperthyroidism that later progressed to Graves' ophthalmopathy. This chain links TRBV7-9 with TRBJ1-2; no reliable D call. The CDR3 spells CASSLSVGYGYTF. CDR3 in DNA: TGTGCCAGCAGCTTATCCGTGGGGTATGGCTACACCTTC.